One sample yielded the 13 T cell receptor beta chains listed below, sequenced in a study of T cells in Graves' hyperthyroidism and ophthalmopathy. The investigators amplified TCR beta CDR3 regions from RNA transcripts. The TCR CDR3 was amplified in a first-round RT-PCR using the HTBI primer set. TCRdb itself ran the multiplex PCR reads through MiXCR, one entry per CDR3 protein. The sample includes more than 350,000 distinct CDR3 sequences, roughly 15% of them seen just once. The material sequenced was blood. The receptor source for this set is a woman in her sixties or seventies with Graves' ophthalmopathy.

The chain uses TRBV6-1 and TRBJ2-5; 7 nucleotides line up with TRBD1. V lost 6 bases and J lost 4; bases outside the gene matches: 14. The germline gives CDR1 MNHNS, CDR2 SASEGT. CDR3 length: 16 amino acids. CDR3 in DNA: TGTGCCAGCAGCAATCCGTCCACAGGGGCCGGAGAGACCCAGTACTTC. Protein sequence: CASSNPSTGAGETQYF.

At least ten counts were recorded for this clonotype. The CDR3 region is CASSPGGVQETQYF. The CDR3 bases are TGTGCCAGCAGCCCCGGGGGGGTACAAGAGACCCAGTACTTC. The chain recombines TRBV28 with TRBJ2-5, with TRBD2 matching over 8 bases. Germline V gene lookup returns CDR1 MDHEN and CDR2 SYDVKM. The V and J ends lost 6 bases and 2 bases, in that order; junction bases with no gene match: 5. The CDR3 is made up of 14 amino acids.

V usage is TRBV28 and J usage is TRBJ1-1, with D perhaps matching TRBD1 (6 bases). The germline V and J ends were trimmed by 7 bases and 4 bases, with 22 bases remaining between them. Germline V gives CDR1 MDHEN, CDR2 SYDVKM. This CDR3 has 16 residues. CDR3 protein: CASTYVGDTSSTEAFF. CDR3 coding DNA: TGTGCCAGCACCTACGTCGGGGACACTTCCAGCACTGAAGCTTTCTTT.

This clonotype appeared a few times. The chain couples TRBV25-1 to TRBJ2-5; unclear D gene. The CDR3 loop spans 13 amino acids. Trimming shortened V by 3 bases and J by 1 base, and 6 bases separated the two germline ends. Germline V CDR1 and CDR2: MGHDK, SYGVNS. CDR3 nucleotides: TGTGCCAGCAGTGAGCGGACCCAAGAGACCCAGTACTTC. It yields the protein CASSERTQETQYF.

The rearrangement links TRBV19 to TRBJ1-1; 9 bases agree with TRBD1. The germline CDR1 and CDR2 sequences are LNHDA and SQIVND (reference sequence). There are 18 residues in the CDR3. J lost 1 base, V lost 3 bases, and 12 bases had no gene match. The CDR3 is CASSMRYRGQPTNTEAFF. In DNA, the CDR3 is TGTGCCAGTAGTATGCGCTACAGGGGGCAACCGACGAACACTGAAGCTTTCTTT.

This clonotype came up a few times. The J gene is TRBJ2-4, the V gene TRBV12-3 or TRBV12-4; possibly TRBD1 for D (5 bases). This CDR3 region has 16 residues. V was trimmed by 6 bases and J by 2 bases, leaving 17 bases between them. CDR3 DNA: TGTGCCAGCAGCCTGGGCAGGGTGAGGACCAAAAACATTCAGTACTTC. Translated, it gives CASSLGRVRTKNIQYF.

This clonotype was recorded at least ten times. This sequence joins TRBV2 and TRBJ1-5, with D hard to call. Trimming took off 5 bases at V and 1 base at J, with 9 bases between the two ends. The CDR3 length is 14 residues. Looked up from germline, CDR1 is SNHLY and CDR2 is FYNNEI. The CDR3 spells CASSRGPSNQPQHF. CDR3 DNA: TGTGCCAGCAGTCGCGGGCCAAGCAATCAGCCCCAGCATTTT.

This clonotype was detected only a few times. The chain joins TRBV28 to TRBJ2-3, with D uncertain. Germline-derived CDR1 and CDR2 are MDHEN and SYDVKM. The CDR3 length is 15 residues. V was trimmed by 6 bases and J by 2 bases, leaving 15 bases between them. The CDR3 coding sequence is TGTGCCAGCAGCGCATTAGGAAGGAACACAGATACGCAGTATTTT. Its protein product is CASSALGRNTDTQYF.

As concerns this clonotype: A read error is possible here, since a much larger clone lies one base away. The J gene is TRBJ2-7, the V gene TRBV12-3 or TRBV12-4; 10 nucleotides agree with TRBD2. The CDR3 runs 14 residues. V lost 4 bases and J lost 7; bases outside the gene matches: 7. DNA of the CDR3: TGTGCCAGCAGTTCGCTAGCGGGAGCAGTGGAGCAGTACTTC. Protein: CASSSLAGAVEQYF.

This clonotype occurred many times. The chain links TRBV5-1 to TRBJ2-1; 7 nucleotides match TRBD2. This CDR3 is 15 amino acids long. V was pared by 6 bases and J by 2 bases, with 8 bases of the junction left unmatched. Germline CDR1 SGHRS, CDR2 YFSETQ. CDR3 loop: CASNPSGLAYNEQFF. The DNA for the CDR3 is TGCGCCAGCAACCCATCAGGACTAGCCTACAATGAGCAGTTCTTC. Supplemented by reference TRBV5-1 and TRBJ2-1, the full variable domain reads KAGVTQTPRYLIKTRGQQVTLSCSPISGHRSVSWYQQTPGQGLQFLFEYFSETQRNKGNFPGRFSGRQFSNSRSEMNVSTLELGDSALYLCASNPSGLAYNEQFFGPGTRLTVL.

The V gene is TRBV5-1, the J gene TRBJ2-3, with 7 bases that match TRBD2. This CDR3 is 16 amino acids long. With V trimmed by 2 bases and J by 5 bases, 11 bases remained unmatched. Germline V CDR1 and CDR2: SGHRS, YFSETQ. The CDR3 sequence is CASSFSLGGGEDTQYF. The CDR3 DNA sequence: TGCGCCAGCAGCTTCTCCTTGGGGGGGGGGGAAGATACGCAGTATTTT.

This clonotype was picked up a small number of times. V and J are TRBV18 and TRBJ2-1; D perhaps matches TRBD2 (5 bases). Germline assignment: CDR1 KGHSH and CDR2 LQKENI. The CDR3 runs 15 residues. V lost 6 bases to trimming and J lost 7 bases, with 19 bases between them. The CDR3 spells CASSRSLALDNEQFF. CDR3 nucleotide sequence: TGTGCCAGCTCCAGGAGCTTGGCACTAGATAATGAGCAGTTCTTC. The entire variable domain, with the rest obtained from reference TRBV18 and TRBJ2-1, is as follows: NAGVMQNPRHLVRRRGQEARLRCSPMKGHSHVYWYRQLPEEGLKFMVYLQKENIIDESGMPKERFSAEFPKEGPSILRIQQVVRGDSAAYFCASSRSLALDNEQFFGPGTRLTVL.

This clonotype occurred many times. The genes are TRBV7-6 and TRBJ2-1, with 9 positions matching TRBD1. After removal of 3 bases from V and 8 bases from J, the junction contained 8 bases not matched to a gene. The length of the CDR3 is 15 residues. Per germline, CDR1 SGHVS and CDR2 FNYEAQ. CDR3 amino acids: CASSFGTGLFDEQFF. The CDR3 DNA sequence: TGTGCCAGCAGCTTCGGGACAGGGTTATTTGATGAGCAGTTCTTC.